A single sample gave rise to the 21 T cell receptor beta chains below, sequenced in a study of blood T cell repertoires in COVID-19 (dated by TCRdb to the early 2020s). The method behind the library was the immunoSEQ multiplex PCR assay. Sourced from immuneACCESS, this table was stored by TCRdb with only in-frame sequences that have V and J called. A share of the clones is absent; for the studies checked, an unresolved V gene accounts for under half, and the remainder has no known explanation. The sample table shows some 65,000 clones, and around 90% are seen once. About a fifth of the sample goes to the ten largest clones. The material sequenced was peripheral blood. The origin of the receptors is an elderly woman with active COVID-19.

The chain recombines TRBV5-1 with TRBJ1-2; TRBD1 might be the D (5 bases). Deletions cut 0 bases from V and 8 bases from J, with 11 bases between. CDR1 SGHRS and CDR2 YFSETQ come from the germline V gene. This CDR3 region has 13 residues. The CDR3 is CASSLGQRQGYTF. The CDR3 DNA follows: TGCGCCAGCAGCTTGGGGCAGAGACAGGGCTACACCTTC.

The chain combines TRBV11-2 with TRBJ1-1, with TRBD1 identical over 7 bases. The CDR3 sequence is 13 residues long. Germline loops: CDR1 SGHAT, CDR2 FQNNGV. Trimming at V came to 4 bases and at J to 5 bases, leaving 4 bases not matched to a gene. The DNA for the CDR3 is TGTGCCAGCAGCTACAGGGGTCAGACTGAAGCTTTCTTT. Amino acid sequence: CASSYRGQTEAFF. Combining the CDR3 with reference TRBV11-2 and TRBJ1-1 gives the whole variable domain EAGVAQSPRYKIIEKRQSVAFWCNPISGHATLYWYQQILGQGPKLLIQFQNNGVVDDSQLPKDRFSAERLKGVDSTLKIQPAKLEDSAVYLCASSYRGQTEAFFGQGTRLTVV.

The genes are TRBV9 and TRBJ1-2; maybe TRBD1 (6 bases). The CDR3 totals 14 residues. Trimming cost V 3 bases and J 7 bases, with 16 bases left between them. Looked up from germline, CDR1 is SGDLS and CDR2 is YYNGEE. The CDR3 sequence is CASSALGTSFGYTF. In DNA form, the CDR3 reads TGTGCCAGCAGCGCCCTCGGGACAAGTTTTGGCTACACCTTC.

The V and J genes are TRBV5-1 and TRBJ2-5, with TRBD1 matching 7 bases. V shed 4 bases and J 3 bases; nucleotides not matched to a gene: 3. The V gene's germline CDR1 is SGHRS and CDR2 YFSETQ. CDR3 length: 13 residues. The CDR3 nucleotides read TGCGCCAGCAGCCTCGGACAGGAAGAGACCCAGTACTTC. Translated: CASSLGQEETQYF.

The chain joins TRBV15 to TRBJ1-2; 9 bases are shared with TRBD1. The junction had 6 bases not matched to a gene; V was cut back by 4 bases and J by 3 bases. The CDR3 contains 15 residues. From germline, CDR1 is LNHNV and CDR2 YYDKDF (reference sequence). The CDR3 reads CATSIERTGDYGYTF. DNA for the CDR3: TGTGCCACCAGCATCGAGCGGACAGGGGACTATGGCTACACCTTC.

This sequence joins TRBV7-2 and TRBJ2-7; D perhaps matches TRBD1 (5 bases). Germline V gene sequence: CDR1 SGHTA, CDR2 FQGNSA. With 5 bases removed from V and 4 bases from J, the gap between germline ends came to 12 bases. This CDR3 has 13 residues. Here the CDR3 reads CASSNRPGYEQYF. The DNA of the CDR3 is TGTGCCAGCAGCAACAGGCCCGGATACGAGCAGTACTTC.

The chain carries TRBV11-3 and TRBJ2-5; tentatively, D is TRBD2 (5 bases). The CDR3 sequence is 16 residues long. Trimming took 5 bases from V and 5 from J, leaving 21 bases between them. Germline V gene lookup returns CDR1 SGHNT and CDR2 YENEEA. The CDR3 coding sequence is TGTGCCAGCAGCAGAGGCACGGCCTCTGGGGAGGAGACCCAGTACTTC. It translates to CASSRGTASGEETQYF.

This rearrangement joins TRBV30 to TRBJ1-5; tentatively, D is TRBD1 (5 bases). Per the germline V gene, CDR1 is GTSNPN and CDR2 is SVGIG (reference sequence). Trimming left V 1 base short and J 2 bases short, with 6 bases between. The CDR3 covers 13 residues. CDR3 in DNA: TGTGCCTGGAGTGCAGGGCGCAATCAGCCCCAGCATTTT. Protein: CAWSAGRNQPQHF.

The gene calls are TRBV5-1 and TRBJ2-3, with TRBD2 matching 14 bases. V lost 4 bases and J lost 1; bases outside the gene matches: 2. Germline CDR1 SGHRS, CDR2 YFSETQ. This CDR3 comprises 16 residues. DNA for the CDR3: TGCGCCAGCAGCGAGGGACTAGCGGGGGGCACAGATACGCAGTATTTT. Residues: CASSEGLAGGTDTQYF. Filled out from reference TRBV5-1 and TRBJ2-3, the complete variable domain reads KAGVTQTPRYLIKTRGQQVTLSCSPISGHRSVSWYQQTPGQGLQFLFEYFSETQRNKGNFPGRFSGRQFSNSRSEMNVSTLELGDSALYLCASSEGLAGGTDTQYFGPGTRLTVL.

The chain couples TRBV27 to TRBJ2-1; 7 nucleotides align to TRBD2. Germline CDR1 reads MNHEY; CDR2 reads SMNVEV (reference sequence). This CDR3 comprises 14 residues. The ends lost 3 bases at V and 6 bases at J; junction bases unmatched: 5. CDR3 region: CASSFRRGVNEQFF. The CDR3 nucleotides read TGTGCCAGCAGTTTCCGTCGGGGGGTCAATGAGCAGTTCTTC.

J is TRBJ1-2 and V is TRBV18, with no clear D. CDR1 is KGHSH, CDR2 LQKENI, per germline. This CDR3 comprises 14 residues. The V and J ends lost 2 bases and 0 bases respectively, with 7 bases between them. In nucleotides, the CDR3 is TGTGCCAGCTCACCAAACACCGCTAACTATGGCTACACCTTC. Translation gives CASSPNTANYGYTF.

In DNA form, the CDR3 reads TGCGCCAGCAGCTTGGGGGCAGCATCCCTTATGAACACTGAAGCTTTCTTT. This codes for CASSLGAASLMNTEAFF. The chain combines TRBV5-1 with TRBJ1-1; D gene ambiguous. Between the trimmed V and J ends, which lost 0 bases and 0 bases, there was a span of 15 bases. The CDR3 covers 17 residues. Germline CDR1 is SGHRS and CDR2 is YFSETQ.

J is TRBJ2-5 and V is TRBV5-4, with D uncertain. Trimming removed 0 bases at V and 7 bases at J, with 7 bases between. The CDR3 is 12 amino acids. CDR1 SGHNT and CDR2 YYREEE come from the germline V gene (reference sequence). The CDR3 reads CASSLAPGTQYF. DNA of the CDR3: TGTGCCAGCAGCTTGGCCCCCGGGACCCAGTACTTC. Full variable domain (missing parts from reference TRBV5-4 and TRBJ2-5): ETGVTQSPTHLIKTRGQQVTLRCSSQSGHNTVSWYQQALGQGPQFIFQYYREEENGRGNFPPRFSGLQFPNYSSELNVNALELDDSALYLCASSLAPGTQYFGPGTRLLVL.

CDR3 amino acids: CSGQDNGETQYF. The CDR3 DNA reads as TGCAGCGGACAGGATAATGGTGAGACCCAGTACTTC. The chain employs TRBV29-1 and TRBJ2-5; D may be TRBD1 (6 bases). This CDR3 contains 12 residues. Germline values: CDR1 SQVTM, CDR2 ANQGSEA. Trimming removed 7 bases at V and 5 bases at J, with 14 bases between.

The chain combines TRBV5-4 with TRBJ1-1; 8 bases match TRBD1. Germline V gene sequence: CDR1 SGHNT, CDR2 YYREEE (reference sequence). V gave up 2 bases and J gave up 1 base; unmatched junction bases: 10. The CDR3 length is 17 residues. The CDR3 DNA reads as TGTGCCAGCAGCTTAAGGACAGGGCCATATTCGAACACTGAAGCTTTCTTT. It encodes CASSLRTGPYSNTEAFF.

This sequence joins TRBV5-1 and TRBJ2-1; tentative D call: TRBD1 (5 bases). The germline CDR1 and CDR2 sequences are SGHRS and YFSETQ. There are 11 residues in the CDR3. V lost 3 bases, J lost 10 bases, and 8 bases lay in between. The CDR3 nucleotides read TGCGCCAGCAGCTGGGCAGGGGAGCAGTTCTTC. Its translation is CASSWAGEQFF.

V and J are TRBV28 and TRBJ2-7, with D maybe TRBD2 (6 bases). The CDR3 runs to 14 residues. The V end was cut by 5 bases, the J end by 2 bases, with 13 bases between. Germline lookup yields CDR1 MDHEN and CDR2 SYDVKM. Here the CDR3 reads CASSPGGIPYEQYF. The CDR3 DNA follows: TGTGCCAGCAGTCCCGGCGGGATCCCCTACGAGCAGTACTTC.

The chain employs TRBV5-4 and TRBJ2-5; TRBD2 matches 11 bases. Germline V CDR1 and CDR2: SGHNT, YYREEE (reference sequence). J was trimmed by 1 base and V by 4 bases; bases with no gene match: 6. The CDR3 extends over 16 amino acids. The CDR3 sequence: CASSMRLAGRQETQYF. CDR3 DNA: TGTGCCAGCAGCATGCGACTAGCGGGACGCCAAGAGACCCAGTACTTC. Combining the CDR3 with reference TRBV5-4 and TRBJ2-5 gives the whole variable domain ETGVTQSPTHLIKTRGQQVTLRCSSQSGHNTVSWYQQALGQGPQFIFQYYREEENGRGNFPPRFSGLQFPNYSSELNVNALELDDSALYLCASSMRLAGRQETQYFGPGTRLLVL.

The genes are TRBV28 and TRBJ1-4; D is perhaps TRBD1 (5 bases). This CDR3 region has 15 residues. V gave up 5 bases and J gave up 6 bases, with 16 bases separating them. Germline V CDR1 and CDR2: MDHEN, SYDVKM. The CDR3 coding sequence is TGTGCCAGCAGTGACCCCGGGACGGGGGATGAAAAACTGTTTTTT. It encodes CASSDPGTGDEKLFF.

This chain joins TRBV2 and TRBJ1-2; D ambiguous. The CDR3 loop spans 13 amino acids. The germline CDR1 and CDR2 sequences are SNHLY and FYNNEI. Trimming took off 4 bases at V and 5 bases at J, with 11 bases between the two ends. Here the CDR3 reads CASSAEGTYGYTF. CDR3 coding DNA: TGTGCCAGCAGTGCGGAGGGCACGTATGGCTACACCTTC.

This rearrangement joins TRBV2 to TRBJ1-1; the D gene is possibly TRBD1 (6 bases). Trimming took off 2 bases at V and 5 bases at J, with 15 bases between the two ends. The CDR3 sequence is 15 residues long. Germline V gene sequence: CDR1 SNHLY, CDR2 FYNNEI. The CDR3 is CASSESLGAQTEAFF. CDR3 DNA sequence: TGTGCCAGCAGTGAAAGTTTGGGGGCGCAGACTGAAGCTTTCTTT.